This T cell receptor beta chain was observed in a study of identical twins. The CDR3 is made up of 14 amino acids. Comments on this clonotype: The junction departs from the called germline gene at one end, perhaps through a read error.

TCRdb processed the 5' RACE reads anew with MiXCR; each CDR3 protein has one entry. This sample has some 1,600,000 distinct CDR3 sequences, with about 32% found just once. The chain has TRBV12-3 or TRBV12-4 and TRBJ2-5, with D perhaps TRBD1 (5 bases). The sequenced material came from cord blood. This sequence was found in a newborn girl in good health. The CDR3 protein is CAGSLGRLQETQYF. CDR3 DNA: TGTGCCGGCAGCCTGGGGCGTTTGCAAGAGACCCAGTACTTC.